Listed below are T cell receptor beta chains from one sample, sequenced in a study of cytomegalovirus exposure and HLA in healthy donors. Here immunoSEQ multiplex PCR was the method, and the copy in TCRdb shows in-frame clones only, minus some. The profile shows about 130,000 clones, roughly 71% of them singletons. The specimen was PBMCs. The receptors here all came from a woman in her forties in good health and CMV-seronegative. Both conserved end residues are part of each CDR3. The D gene is left open where the match is weak. For some rows the clone size is stated as once, few or many, or as a class when expanded; others skip it.

NA | 16 | TRBD2 | TRBJ2-2 | TRBV6-1 | TGTGCCAGCAGGGAATCTAGCGGAGCAAACACCGGGGAGCTGTTTTTT | CASRESSGANTGELFF
NA | 12 | NA | TRBJ2-7 | TRBV7-9 | TGTGCCAGCAGCATTGCAGGGTTTTGGCAGTACTTC | CASSIAGFWQYF
NA | 15 | NA | TRBJ2-7 | TRBV5-4 | TGTGCCAGCAGCTTGTGGGGCAGGGCCCCTTACGAGCAGTACTTC | CASSLWGRAPYEQYF
once | 14 | NA | TRBJ2-5 | TRBV10-2 | TGCGCCAGCAGGAACCTAGAAACTACAGGAACCCAGTACTTC | CASRNLETTGTQYF
NA | 13 | TRBD1 | TRBJ2-2 | TRBV19 | TGTGCCACCCGACAGGGAGAGGCCGGGGAGCTGTTTTTT | CATRQGEAGELFF
NA | 18 | NA | TRBJ1-4 | TRBV12-1 | TGTGCCAGCAGCTTTGTGAGGGCCCCTACAAAGAAGGAGGAAAAACTGTTTTTT | CASSFVRAPTKKEEKLFF
once | 15 | TRBD1 | TRBJ2-2 | TRBV11-3 | TGTGCCAGCAGCCCCGGGACAGGGAAGACCGGGGAGCTGTTTTTT | CASSPGTGKTGELFF
NA | 13 | NA | TRBJ1-4 | TRBV10-2 | TGCGCCAGCAGTGAGTCCTTTTCCCAGGGCCTGTTTTTT | CASSESFSQGLFF
few | 14 | TRBD1 | TRBJ1-2 | TRBV4-2 | TGTGCCAGCAGCCAAGCAGGGGGTAACTATGGCTACACCTTC | CASSQAGGNYGYTF
NA | 15 | TRBD1 | TRBJ2-5 | TRBV2 | TGTGCCAGCAGTGAAACAAGGGACAGTCAAGAGACCCAGTACTTC | CASSETRDSQETQYF
NA | 13 | NA | TRBJ2-7 | TRBV9 | TGTGCCAGCAGCCCGGACAGTTATTACGAGCAGTACTTC | CASSPDSYYEQYF
NA | 15 | NA | TRBJ1-5 | TRBV5-1 | TGCGCCAGCAGCCTCGTGCCCGGAGGCAATCAGCCCCAGCATTTT | CASSLVPGGNQPQHF
NA | 14 | NA | TRBJ2-5 | TRBV5-4 | TGTGCCAGCAGCTCTAGGGGGAGCCAAGAGACCCAGTACTTC | CASSSRGSQETQYF
NA | 16 | TRBD1 | TRBJ2-5 | TRBV4-2 | TGTGCCAGCAGCCCCGCAAGGACAGGGCGGCAAGAGACCCAGTACTTC | CASSPARTGRQETQYF
NA | 14 | NA | TRBJ1-5 | TRBV6-5 | TGTGCCAGCAGTTTACGGGAGGTCAATCAGCCCCAGCATTTT | CASSLREVNQPQHF
few | 14 | NA | TRBJ2-7 | TRBV2 | TGTGCCAGCCAGGTCGCGTTCCTTAGGAGGGAGCAGTACTTC | CASQVAFLRREQYF
NA | 13 | TRBD1 | TRBJ2-7 | TRBV28 | TGTGCCAGCAGGGAGACAGGGGTGAGCGAGCAGTACTTC | CASRETGVSEQYF
few | 15 | NA | TRBJ2-1 | TRBV7-7 | TGTGCTAGCAGCCCGTTAGCGAGCTCCTACAATGAGCAGTTCTTC | CASSPLASSYNEQFF
NA | 15 | TRBD2 | TRBJ2-1 | TRBV10-2 | TGCGCCAGCAGTGTTGGCGGGGGTAGTATCTATGAGCAGTTCTTC | CASSVGGGSIYEQFF
NA | 16 | NA | TRBJ1-4 | TRBV28 | TGTGCCAGCAGTTTGACGGACAGACCAACTAATGAAAAACTGTTTTTT | CASSLTDRPTNEKLFF
NA | 15 | TRBD1 | TRBJ2-7 | TRBV28 | TGTGCCAGCAGTTTAGCCGGGACAGGGGCCTACGAGCAGTACTTC | CASSLAGTGAYEQYF
once | 12 | TRBD1 | TRBJ1-1 | TRBV30 | TGTGCCTGGGAAGGACAGGGGGTTGAAGCTTTCTTT | CAWEGQGVEAFF
NA | 15 | TRBD2 | TRBJ2-1 | TRBV5-1 | TGCGCCAGCAGCGAACTAGCGGGGGGTGAAAATGAGCAGTTCTTC | CASSELAGGENEQFF
few | 13 | NA | TRBJ2-3 | TRBV29-1 | TGCAGCGTTGAAGTACGGCAGGCAGATACGCAGTATTTT | CSVEVRQADTQYF
NA | 14 | NA | TRBJ1-1 | TRBV4-1 | TGCGCCAGCAGCCAAACAGGGCAGAGCACTGAAGCTTTCTTT | CASSQTGQSTEAFF
NA | 16 | TRBD1 | TRBJ1-5 | TRBV19 | TGTGCCAGTAGTATAGTCGGACAGGACTTCAATCAGCCCCAGCATTTT | CASSIVGQDFNQPQHF
NA | 15 | NA | TRBJ1-5 | TRBV28 | TGTGCCAGCAGTTTCCCGGGGGGTAGCAATCAGCCCCAGCATTTT | CASSFPGGSNQPQHF